Presented here are 23 T cell receptor beta chains from one specimen sequenced in a study of control samples from healthy donors and cancer patients. Data came from immunoSEQ multiplex PCR; TCRdb stores just in-frame clones and leaves some out. The sample includes some 220,000 clones, roughly 94% of them seen just once. Sequenced material: blood. Receptors were obtained from a man in his fifties or sixties in good health.

J is TRBJ1-1 and V is TRBV19; D possibly corresponds to TRBD1 (5 bases). V lost 8 bases to trimming and J lost 8 bases, with 12 bases between them. This CDR3 comprises 11 residues. Germline V gene sequence: CDR1 LNHDA, CDR2 SQIVND (reference sequence). This chain's CDR3 is CASDDRTEAFF. The DNA for the CDR3 is TGTGCCAGTGATGACAGAACCGAAGCTTTCTTT.

The chain joins TRBV3-1 (or the pseudogene TRBV3-2) to TRBJ2-1; D possibly corresponds to TRBD1 (5 bases). Germline V gene lookup returns CDR1 LGHDT and CDR2 YNNKEL (reference sequence). V was cut by 2 bases and J by 9 bases, with 14 bases left in between. The CDR3 covers 14 residues. The CDR3, as DNA: TGTGCCAGCAGCCAACACGACAGTGTGGGTGAGCAGTTCTTC. Translation: CASSQHDSVGEQFF.

This clone was recorded a few times. J is TRBJ1-6 and V is TRBV4-1, with 9 bases identical to TRBD1. Germline trimming cut 3 bases from V and 10 bases from J; bases unmatched to any gene: 19. Germline V gene sequence: CDR1 MGHRA, CDR2 YSYEKL. This CDR3 comprises 19 residues. The CDR3: CASSQSGGQGFSTGSPLHF. As DNA, the CDR3 is TGCGCCAGCAGCCAGTCGGGGGGACAGGGCTTTTCGACGGGATCACCCCTCCACTTT.

J is TRBJ1-1 and V is TRBV5-1; perhaps TRBD1 as D (5 bases). CDR1 is SGHRS, CDR2 YFSETQ, per germline. V dropped 4 bases and J dropped 9 bases, with 19 bases sitting between them. The CDR3 covers 14 residues. DNA of the CDR3: TGCGCCAGCAGCCCGACTGGGGGGTCTCAGCAAGCTTTCTTT. Amino acid sequence: CASSPTGGSQQAFF.

The V gene is TRBV29-1, the J gene TRBJ2-5, with 9 bases identical to TRBD1. CDR3 length: 13 amino acids. The junction had 9 bases not matched to a gene; V was cut back by 8 bases and J by 5 bases. Germline lookup yields CDR1 SQVTM and CDR2 ANQGSEA. CDR3 nucleotides: TGCAGCATTACAGGGGGCGCGCCGGAGACCCAGTACTTC. The encoded protein is CSITGGAPETQYF.

This clone was seen a few times. V and J are TRBV2 and TRBJ1-5, with 9 nucleotides matching TRBD1. Germline CDR1 reads SNHLY; CDR2 reads FYNNEI. The CDR3 totals 14 residues. J was trimmed by 4 bases and V by 7 bases; bases with no gene match: 5. The DNA for the CDR3 is TGTGCCAGCACCGAGGACAGGGGTAATCAGCCCCAGCATTTT. Protein sequence: CASTEDRGNQPQHF.

The rearrangement joins TRBV5-4 to TRBJ2-3; no definite D call. The germline CDR1 and CDR2 sequences are SGHNT and YYREEE (reference sequence). V lost 10 bases and J 5 bases, leaving 5 bases between the germline ends. The CDR3 runs 9 residues. This CDR3 reads CALGDTQYF. The DNA of the CDR3 is TGTGCCCTCGGAGATACGCAGTATTTT.

The chain has TRBV7-2 and TRBJ1-5; 8 bases are shared with TRBD1. The germline CDR1 and CDR2 sequences are SGHTA and FQGNSA. This CDR3 has 15 residues. The ends lost 4 bases at V and 6 bases at J; junction bases unmatched: 8. DNA for the CDR3: TGTGCCAGCAGCTCAGGACAGGGTATTACTCAGCCCCAGCATTTT. Translation gives CASSSGQGITQPQHF.

The J gene is TRBJ2-7, the V gene TRBV5-6; D is ambiguous. The length of the CDR3 is 15 residues. The ends were cut back, 0 bases at V and 4 bases at J, with 14 bases in the middle. In germline, CDR1 is SGHDT, CDR2 YYEEEE. The CDR3 DNA reads as TGTGCCAGCAGCTTGGAGACGTTTGGGGTTTACGAGCAGTACGTC. Protein: CASSLETFGVYEQYV.

The chain couples TRBV18 to TRBJ2-7, with a possible D match to TRBD2 (6 bases). CDR1 is KGHSH, CDR2 LQKENI, per germline. The CDR3 extends over 12 amino acids. Trimming cost V 2 bases and J 7 bases, with 9 bases left between them. The DNA for the CDR3 is TGTGCCAGCTCACCATCGGGGAGGGAGCAGTACGTC. Its translation is CASSPSGREQYV.

V is TRBV4-3 and J is TRBJ1-1; TRBD1 agrees at 9 bases. The CDR3 is made up of 14 amino acids. The V gene's germline CDR1 is LGHNA and CDR2 YSLEER. The V and J ends lost 7 bases and 2 bases, in that order; junction bases with no gene match: 5. Here the CDR3 DNA reads TGCGCCAGCACCTCGACAGGGGGTAACACTGAAGCTTTCTTT. It is translated as CASTSTGGNTEAFF.

This clone appeared a single time. V usage is TRBV29-1 and J usage is TRBJ1-1; TRBD1 might be the D (5 bases). The CDR3 consists of 13 residues. CDR1 SQVTM and CDR2 ANQGSEA come from the germline V gene. V gave up 4 bases and J gave up 7 bases, with 16 bases separating them. The CDR3 DNA reads as TGCAGCGTTGTTTCGGGGTTTCAGGGTGAAGCTTTCTTT. It yields the protein CSVVSGFQGEAFF.

V usage is TRBV20-1 and J usage is TRBJ1-4; D gene ambiguous. This CDR3 contains 11 residues. Germline loops: CDR1 DFQATT, CDR2 SNEGSKA (reference sequence). The V gene lost 5 bases and the J gene lost 8 bases, with 9 bases spanning the gap. CDR3 nucleotides: TGCAGTGCTCGAACAATAGAAAAACTGTTTTTT. Translating gives CSARTIEKLFF.

The CDR3 DNA follows: TGTGCCAGCAGTGAACGTCAGAGCGGCGAAAAACTGTTTTTT. It specifies CASSERQSGEKLFF. This sequence joins TRBV25-1 and TRBJ1-4; D ambiguous. Trimming pared 2 bases from V and 8 bases from J, leaving 12 bases between. This CDR3 contains 14 residues. Germline CDR1 and CDR2: MGHDK and SYGVNS.

The V call is TRBV2, the J call TRBJ1-5, with D unclear. Germline V lookup: CDR1 SNHLY, CDR2 FYNNEI. V gave up 1 base and J gave up 9 bases, with 13 bases separating them. The CDR3 is made up of 14 amino acids. CDR3 loop: CASSEERTSGPQHF. The CDR3 coding sequence is TGTGCCAGCAGTGAAGAACGGACTTCTGGGCCCCAGCATTTT.

The J gene is TRBJ2-1, the V gene TRBV19, with a possible D match to TRBD1 (6 bases). There are 14 residues in the CDR3. V was pared by 5 bases and J by 0 bases, with 8 bases between. The V gene's germline CDR1 is LNHDA and CDR2 SQIVND (reference sequence). CDR3 in DNA: TGTGCCAGTAGTCGCAGGGGCTCCTACAATGAGCAGTTCTTC. This codes for CASSRRGSYNEQFF.

The V call is TRBV4-2, the J call TRBJ2-7; D is ambiguous. There are 15 residues in the CDR3. V lost 4 bases and J 1 base, leaving 14 bases between the germline ends. Germline CDR1 is LGHNA and CDR2 is YNFKEQ. The CDR3 coding sequence is TGTGCCAGCAGCCCGCGTCTTTTAGAATCCTACGAGCAGTACTTC. Translated, it gives CASSPRLLESYEQYF.

J is TRBJ1-2 and V is TRBV27; D is unresolved. The CDR3 consists of 13 residues. V was pared by 5 bases and J by 2 bases, with 9 bases between. Per the germline V gene, CDR1 is MNHEY and CDR2 is SMNVEV (reference sequence). CDR3 amino acids: CASSPRLNYGYTF. Written as DNA, the CDR3 is TGTGCCAGCAGTCCAAGACTCAACTATGGCTACACCTTC.

V gene TRBV9 combines with J gene TRBJ1-2; the D gene is possibly TRBD1 (6 bases). This CDR3 has 16 residues. Trimming cost V 4 bases and J 3 bases, with 19 bases left between them. Germline V gene sequence: CDR1 SGDLS, CDR2 YYNGEE. The CDR3 is CASSRDNRTVYYGYTF. DNA of the CDR3: TGTGCCAGCAGCCGGGACAACCGGACCGTTTACTATGGCTACACCTTC.

V usage is TRBV4-1 and J usage is TRBJ1-1; 9 positions agree with TRBD1. The CDR3 totals 15 residues. Germline trimming cut 1 base from V and 0 bases from J; bases unmatched to any gene: 0. Germline-derived CDR1 and CDR2 are MGHRA and YSYEKL. The CDR3 loop is CASSQGDRVNTEAFF. CDR3 DNA: TGCGCCAGCAGCCAAGGGGACAGGGTGAACACTGAAGCTTTCTTT.

The V call is TRBV19, the J call TRBJ2-4; D is ambiguous. V lost 1 base to trimming and J lost 9 bases, with 10 bases between them. The CDR3 totals 13 residues. Germline values: CDR1 LNHDA, CDR2 SQIVND (reference sequence). The CDR3 sequence is CASSIGSLGIQYF. For the CDR3, the DNA is TGTGCCAGTAGTATAGGCAGTCTCGGCATTCAGTACTTC.

This chain joins TRBV7-9 and TRBJ2-7, with D tentatively TRBD2 (6 bases). V shed 6 bases and J shed 7 bases, with 22 bases lying between them. The V gene's germline CDR1 is SEHNR and CDR2 FQNEAQ (reference sequence). The CDR3 consists of 15 residues. CDR3 loop: CASSYYAGTPGEQYF. The CDR3 DNA sequence: TGTGCCAGCAGTTACTATGCGGGGACCCCTGGGGAGCAGTACTTC.

The sample holds one count of this clone. The chain employs TRBV5-6 and TRBJ2-5; D possibly corresponds to TRBD1 (5 bases). Trimming took off 4 bases at V and 5 bases at J, with 18 bases between the two ends. The germline CDR1 and CDR2 sequences are SGHDT and YYEEEE. This CDR3 region has 15 residues. CDR3 DNA: TGTGCCAGCAGCCCCAAGGGGCGTCTCCTCGAGACCCAGTACTTC. This encodes CASSPKGRLLETQYF.